This T cell receptor beta chain was recovered during a study of shared clonotypes between healthy human individuals. Turning to the study itself: Each donor's CD8 memory used one plate, CD8 naive two, each CD4 subset three. Notes on the study in general: Naive subsets generally exceeded memory subsets in estimated richness.

The V gene's germline CDR1 is SGHTA and CDR2 FQGNSA. The CDR3 is made up of 16 amino acids. It was CD45RO-negative cells, positively selected for CCR7, that made up naive CD8 cells, with terminally differentiated effector memory CD45RA+ cells excluded. Notes on this clone: Its antigen is not identified. Relative to the germline gene, one junction end is altered; a read error may explain this.

Original analysis: Filtering differed since immunoSEQ provided only junctions, with no quality scores. TCRdb's copy holds only in-frame clones and misses some; the assay was immunoSEQ multiplex PCR. The V and J calls and clone size are taken from that table; D and trimming were inferred from the DNA. This table has about 680,000 clones, 92% appearing once. Sequencing input: naive CD8+ T cells sorted from blood. The chain has TRBV7-2 and TRBJ2-5; tentative D call: TRBD1 (5 bases). This TCR was recovered from a young man in good health. CDR3 residues: CASSRPPEDIQGTQYF. The CDR3 DNA follows: TGTGCCAGCAGCCGACCTCCTGAGGACATCCAAGGGACCCAGTACTTC.